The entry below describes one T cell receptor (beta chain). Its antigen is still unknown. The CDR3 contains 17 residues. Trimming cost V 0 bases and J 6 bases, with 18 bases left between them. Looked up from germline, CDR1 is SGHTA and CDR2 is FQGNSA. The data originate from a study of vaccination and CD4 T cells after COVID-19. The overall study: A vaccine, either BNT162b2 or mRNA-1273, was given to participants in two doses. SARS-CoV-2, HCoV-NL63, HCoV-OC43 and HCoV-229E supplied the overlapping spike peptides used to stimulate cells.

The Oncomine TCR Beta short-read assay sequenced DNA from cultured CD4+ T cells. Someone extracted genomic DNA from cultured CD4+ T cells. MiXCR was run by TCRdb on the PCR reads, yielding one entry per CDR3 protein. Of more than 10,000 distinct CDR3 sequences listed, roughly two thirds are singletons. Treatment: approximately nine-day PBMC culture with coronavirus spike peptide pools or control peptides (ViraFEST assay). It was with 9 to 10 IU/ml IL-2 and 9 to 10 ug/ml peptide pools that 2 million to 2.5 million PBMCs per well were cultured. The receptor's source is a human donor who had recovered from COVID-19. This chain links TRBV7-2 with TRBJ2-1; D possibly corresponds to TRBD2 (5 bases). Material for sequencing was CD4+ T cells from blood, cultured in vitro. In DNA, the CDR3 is TGTGCCAGCAGCTTAGCGAAAACTAGTCGCCTCTCCAATGAGCAGTTCTTC. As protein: CASSLAKTSRLSNEQFF.